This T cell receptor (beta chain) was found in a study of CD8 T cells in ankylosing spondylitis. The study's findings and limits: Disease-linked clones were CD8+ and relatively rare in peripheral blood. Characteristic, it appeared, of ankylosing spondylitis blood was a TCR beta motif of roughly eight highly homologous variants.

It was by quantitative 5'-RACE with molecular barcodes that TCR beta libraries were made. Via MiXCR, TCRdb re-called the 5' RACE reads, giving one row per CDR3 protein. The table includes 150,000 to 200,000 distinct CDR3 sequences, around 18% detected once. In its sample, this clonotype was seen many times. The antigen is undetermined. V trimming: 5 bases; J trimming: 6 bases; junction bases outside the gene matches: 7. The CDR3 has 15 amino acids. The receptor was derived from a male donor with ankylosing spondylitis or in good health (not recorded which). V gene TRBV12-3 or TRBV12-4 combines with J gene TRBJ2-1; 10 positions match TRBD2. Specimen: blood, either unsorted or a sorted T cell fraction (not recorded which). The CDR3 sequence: CASSARASGSNEQFF. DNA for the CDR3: TGTGCCAGCAGTGCCCGGGCTAGCGGGAGCAATGAGCAGTTCTTC.